Shown below are 28 T cell receptor beta chains from a single sample sequenced in a study of T cell responses to AZD1222 COVID-19 vaccine. TCRdb keeps only in-frame clones here, not all; method: immunoSEQ multiplex PCR. The repertoire has roughly 93,000 clones, roughly 90% of them found once; the top ten carry approximately 5.3%. The source was peripheral blood, collected 28 days after the second AZD1222 dose. The source is an adult who received the AZD1222 COVID-19 vaccine.

This clone was seen a handful of times. The CDR3 region has the DNA TGTGCCAGCAGCGAAAGGGACAGGAGTTATAGCAATCAGCCCCAGCATTTT. It is translated as CASSERDRSYSNQPQHF. The chain joins TRBV7-8 to TRBJ1-5; 8 nucleotides align to TRBD1. V lost 5 bases and J lost 0; bases outside the gene matches: 9. Per the germline V gene, CDR1 is SGHVS and CDR2 is FQNEAQ. The CDR3 is 17 amino acids.

The rearrangement uses TRBV7-3 and TRBJ1-4; 7 nucleotides match TRBD1. The CDR3 contains 15 residues. Trimming cost V 3 bases and J 0 bases; bases outside gene matches: 1. Per the germline V gene, CDR1 is SGHTA and CDR2 is FQGTGA. DNA of the CDR3: TGTGCCAGCAGCTTGACAGGGTCAACTAATGAAAAACTGTTTTTT. Translating gives CASSLTGSTNEKLFF.

The chain uses TRBV4-3 and TRBJ2-7; the D call may be TRBD1 or TRBD2 (6 bases each). The CDR3 has 16 amino acids. V was pared by 1 base and J by 1 base, with 14 bases between. Per germline, CDR1 LGHNA and CDR2 YSLEER. Here the CDR3 DNA reads TGCGCCAGCAGCCAAGTTAGTGGGGGGCGGTCCTACGAGCAGTACTTC. Translating it yields CASSQVSGGRSYEQYF.

V gene TRBV6-6 combines with J gene TRBJ2-1; 12 bases agree with TRBD1. Germline loops: CDR1 MNHNY, CDR2 SVGAGI (reference sequence). The CDR3 sequence is 19 residues long. Losses at the gene ends were 5 bases for V and 7 bases for J; bases not matched to a gene: 18. The chain's CDR3 is CASSQPRDRGLEPGNEQFF. In DNA form, the CDR3 reads TGTGCCAGCAGTCAACCCCGGGACAGGGGGCTCGAACCGGGTAATGAGCAGTTCTTC.

V usage is TRBV27 and J usage is TRBJ1-4, with 9 positions matching TRBD1. Per germline, CDR1 MNHEY and CDR2 SMNVEV (reference sequence). J gave up 7 bases and V 6 bases, and 6 bases lay outside the gene matches. This CDR3 spans 14 amino acids. The CDR3 coding sequence is TGTGCCAGCAGCCTACAGGGGGCGGTTGAAAAACTGTTTTTT. Encoded protein: CASSLQGAVEKLFF.

This chain joins TRBV5-1 and TRBJ1-6; a weak D match, TRBD1 (5 bases). Germline CDR1 reads SGHRS; CDR2 reads YFSETQ. Trimming shortened V by 0 bases and J by 6 bases, and 7 bases separated the two germline ends. This CDR3 region has 14 residues. CDR3 in DNA: TGCGCCAGCAGCTTGGACAGGCCTAATTCACCCCTCCACTTT. It encodes CASSLDRPNSPLHF.

The chain couples TRBV27 to TRBJ2-7; D gene uncertain. Trimming pared 5 bases from V and 6 bases from J, leaving 8 bases between. This CDR3 region has 11 residues. From germline, CDR1 is MNHEY and CDR2 SMNVEV (reference sequence). CDR3 loop: CASSTVSEQYV. In DNA, the CDR3 is TGTGCCAGCAGTACAGTTAGCGAGCAGTACGTC.

The J gene is TRBJ2-6, the V gene TRBV7-9; D tentatively fits TRBD1 or TRBD2 (5 bases each). V was pared by 3 bases and J by 0 bases, with 12 bases between. Germline lookup yields CDR1 SEHNR and CDR2 FQNEAQ (reference sequence). The CDR3 spans 17 residues. The CDR3: CASSFRGVNSGANVLTF. The CDR3 bases are TGTGCCAGCAGCTTTAGGGGAGTCAACTCTGGGGCCAACGTCCTGACTTTC.

With regard to this clone: A junction end diverges from the germline sequence, so it may reflect a read error. The chain joins TRBV5-1 to TRBJ2-5; D is possibly TRBD1 or TRBD2 (5 bases each). Germline V gene data show CDR1 as SGHRS and CDR2 as YFSETQ. This CDR3 contains 16 residues. The CDR3 coding sequence is TGCGCCAGCAGTTTGGAACTCGGGACGGTGGGTGAGACCCAGTACTTC. It encodes CASSLELGTVGETQYF.

The chain carries TRBV11-1 and TRBJ2-5; D possibly uses TRBD1 or TRBD2 (7 bases each). V lost 5 bases, J lost 5 bases, and 15 bases lay in between. The CDR3 has 14 amino acids. The germline V gene has CDR1 SGHAT and CDR2 FQDESV (reference sequence). The CDR3 region is CASSRRQGGETQYF. CDR3 DNA: TGTGCCAGCAGCCGACGACAGGGAGGGGAGACCCAGTACTTC.

The chain joins TRBV6-5 to TRBJ1-6; 7 bases match TRBD1. This CDR3 is 14 amino acids long. CDR1 is MNHEY and CDR2 is SVGAGI in the germline V gene. The ends lost 2 bases at V and 10 bases at J; junction bases unmatched: 5. CDR3: CASSYKGARSPLHF. CDR3 coding DNA: TGTGCCAGCAGTTACAAGGGGGCCAGATCACCCCTCCACTTT.

V is TRBV19 and J is TRBJ2-7, with D uncertain. The CDR3 totals 13 residues. Germline V gene lookup returns CDR1 LNHDA and CDR2 SQIVND (reference sequence). Here the CDR3 reads CATSTRSSHEQYF. DNA for the CDR3: TGTGCGACCTCGACGAGGAGTAGCCACGAGCAGTACTTC.

The CDR3 protein is CASSFPAPDTQYF. For the CDR3, the DNA is TGTGCCAGCAGCTTTCCGGCACCAGATACGCAGTATTTT. This sequence joins TRBV7-9 and TRBJ2-3; no firm D call. Trimming removed 3 bases at V and 4 bases at J, with 8 bases between. The CDR3 is made up of 13 amino acids. From germline, CDR1 is SEHNR and CDR2 FQNEAQ (reference sequence).

The chain is built from TRBV6-5 and TRBJ1-5, with TRBD1 matching over 9 bases. The CDR3 runs 13 residues. The germline gives CDR1 MNHEY, CDR2 SVGAGI. Trimming took 7 bases from V and 6 from J; bases not matched to a gene: 4. The CDR3 region has the DNA TGTGCCAGCATGGAGGACAGGGGTCAGCCCCAGCATTTT. Its protein product is CASMEDRGQPQHF.

The rearrangement joins TRBV21-1 to TRBJ2-7; TRBD1 is the table's D call, not checked against the DNA. TRBV21-1 is annotated as a pseudogene. The CDR3 contains 14 residues. DNA for the CDR3: TGTGCCAGCAGCATTTACAGGAGCTCCTACGAGCAGTACGTC. Translating gives CASSIYRSSYEQYV.

V and J are TRBV6-5 and TRBJ2-3; D uncertain. Germline CDR1 MNHEY, CDR2 SVGAGI. The CDR3 is made up of 15 amino acids. Trimming shortened V by 6 bases and J by 0 bases, and 13 bases separated the two germline ends. CDR3 protein: CASRAILASTDTQYF. The DNA for the CDR3 is TGTGCCAGCAGAGCCATCTTAGCTAGCACAGATACGCAGTATTTT.

The chain links TRBV2 to TRBJ1-4, with D possibly being TRBD1 (6 bases). V lost 3 bases, J lost 7 bases, and 15 bases lay in between. CDR1 and CDR2 (germline): SNHLY, FYNNEI. The CDR3 contains 15 residues. Here the CDR3 reads CASSDNWGAGEKLFF. The DNA for the CDR3 is TGTGCCAGCAGTGATAATTGGGGGGCCGGTGAAAAACTGTTTTTT.

The chain couples TRBV9 to TRBJ2-5; D is uncertain. Trimming took 0 bases from V and 1 from J, leaving 10 bases between them. The germline CDR1 and CDR2 sequences are SGDLS and YYNGEE. The CDR3 consists of 15 residues. The CDR3 DNA reads TGTGCCAGCAGCGTAGTGGGCAGAGCCCAAGAGACCCAGTACTTC. Translated: CASSVVGRAQETQYF.

The rearrangement links TRBV27 to TRBJ1-5; TRBD1 might be the D (6 bases). Germline V gene data show CDR1 as MNHEY and CDR2 as SMNVEV (reference sequence). The CDR3 is made up of 13 amino acids. V was shortened by 3 bases and J by 7 bases, with 10 bases between the two germline ends. This chain's CDR3 is CASSFGQSQPQHF. The CDR3 bases are TGTGCCAGCAGTTTCGGACAGTCCCAGCCCCAGCATTTT.

The J gene is TRBJ1-2, the V gene TRBV3-1 (or the pseudogene TRBV3-2); the match to TRBD1 covers 8 bases. The CDR3 has 15 amino acids. CDR1 and CDR2 from the germline V gene are LGHDT and YNNKEL (reference sequence). V was pared by 1 base and J by 5 bases, with 6 bases of the junction left unmatched. CDR3 loop: CASSQVQGAKYGYTF. The CDR3 DNA reads as TGTGCCAGCAGCCAAGTTCAGGGGGCAAAATATGGCTACACCTTC.

This clone was seen just once. The chain joins TRBV20-1 to TRBJ1-6, with a tentative D call TRBD1 (6 bases). Between the trimmed V and J ends, which lost 3 bases and 4 bases, there was a span of 16 bases. CDR1 DFQATT and CDR2 SNEGSKA come from the germline V gene (reference sequence). The CDR3 length is 16 residues. The CDR3 DNA is TGCAGTGCTAGTAGGTACCACAGGGCGTATAATTCACCCCTCCACTTT. It is translated as CSASRYHRAYNSPLHF.

This chain uses TRBV5-1 with TRBJ1-6; D might be TRBD1 (5 bases). Per the germline V gene, CDR1 is SGHRS and CDR2 is YFSETQ. Deletions cut 0 bases from V and 10 bases from J, with 8 bases between. This CDR3 is 13 amino acids long. CDR3 nucleotides: TGCGCCAGCAGCTTGGTTCAGGGATCACCCCTCCACTTT. It yields the protein CASSLVQGSPLHF.

The CDR3 sequence is CASSPRGRGTDTEAFF. As DNA, the CDR3 is TGTGCCAGCAGCCCCAGGGGGCGCGGTACGGACACTGAAGCTTTCTTT. This chain joins TRBV6-2 or TRBV6-3 and TRBJ1-1, with 8 nucleotides matching TRBD1. The CDR3 loop spans 16 amino acids. The ends lost 6 bases at V and 3 bases at J; junction bases unmatched: 12. In germline, CDR1 is MNHEY, CDR2 SVGEGT.

V usage is TRBV28 and J usage is TRBJ2-5; no definite D call. V was cut by 4 bases and J by 1 base, with 4 bases left in between. This CDR3 has 12 residues. Per germline, CDR1 MDHEN and CDR2 SYDVKM. The CDR3 sequence is CASSSPQETQYF. DNA of the CDR3: TGTGCCAGCAGTTCCCCCCAAGAGACCCAGTACTTC.

The V call is TRBV21-1, the J call TRBJ1-2; TRBD1, as called in the table, went unchecked against the DNA. TRBV21-1 is shown as a pseudogene. This CDR3 has 15 residues. CDR3 amino acids: CASHGEDTGAYGYTF. The CDR3 coding sequence is TGTGCCAGCCACGGAGAGGACACTGGAGCCTATGGCTACACCTTC.

This chain links TRBV5-4 with TRBJ2-2, with TRBD1 matching 9 bases. The CDR3 has 16 residues. V was pared by 6 bases and J by 3 bases, with 9 bases of the junction left unmatched. CDR1 is SGHNT, CDR2 YYREEE, per germline (reference sequence). DNA for the CDR3: TGTGCCAGCAACACCCCGGGACAGGGTCACACCGGGGAGCTGTTTTTT. It translates to CASNTPGQGHTGELFF.

This clone appeared a single time. The chain employs TRBV7-8 and TRBJ2-2, with D perhaps matching TRBD1 (5 bases). The CDR3 runs 15 residues. Trimming took off 1 base at V and 5 bases at J, with 11 bases between the two ends. The germline V gene has CDR1 SGHVS and CDR2 FQNEAQ. The CDR3 DNA follows: TGTGCCAGCAGCTTAGTACAGGCTACGACCGGGGAGCTGTTTTTT. It is translated as CASSLVQATTGELFF.

V and J are TRBV12-3 or TRBV12-4 and TRBJ2-7, with 10 bases identical to TRBD1. Germline trimming cut 5 bases from V and 3 bases from J; bases unmatched to any gene: 1. The CDR3 has 13 residues. CDR3 amino acids: CASSRDRGYEQYV. The CDR3 DNA reads TGTGCCAGCAGTCGGGACAGGGGCTACGAGCAGTACGTC.